This TCR beta chain was documented in a study of early T cells in non-severe SARS-CoV-2 infection. Across the study: Sequencing of bulk RNA from unsorted whole blood was done, without chain pairing. Study results and caveats: Matching with VDJdb favored anti-spike CD8 responses (missing private and CD4 specificities).

Germline CDR1 is MDHEN and CDR2 is SYDVKM. V lost 3 bases to trimming and J lost 8 bases, with 7 bases between them. The length of the CDR3 is 11 residues. This clonotype appeared a few times. The antigen is not known. Individual cDNA molecules received unique molecular identifiers. TCRdb itself ran the 5' RACE reads through MiXCR, one entry per CDR3 protein. The profile shows 90,000 or so distinct CDR3 sequences, approximately 15% of them singletons. The specimen was whole blood. The TCR originated in an adult who was a healthcare worker with PCR-confirmed SARS-CoV-2 infection or an uninfected control (not recorded which). The chain recombines TRBV28 with TRBJ1-2, with D uncertain. CDR3 loop: CASSFGLGYTF. The CDR3 coding sequence is TGTGCCAGCAGTTTCGGGTTAGGCTACACCTTC.